This TCR beta chain stems from a study of immune heterogeneity within non-small cell lung tumors. The TCR beta CDR3 region was amplified by multiplex PCR employing 32 V and 13 J primers. TCRdb reprocessed the multiplex PCR reads with MiXCR, giving one entry per CDR3 protein. The data hold about 20,000 distinct CDR3 sequences, with approximately 30% observed a single time. Of note for this clonotype: Its target is not known.

Study outcomes and limitations: While identical dominant CDR3 beta clonotypes recurred across tumor sites within a patient, high-frequency clones unique to individual sites also appeared. With an R of 0.3 to 0.4, local T-cell clonality correlated moderately but significantly with local tumor mutational burden. Individual patients had largely distinct high-frequency T-cell receptor beta clonotypes.

Germline V gene data show CDR1 as SEHNR and CDR2 as FQNEAQ (reference sequence). Trimming left V 1 base short and J 7 bases short, with 16 bases between. The CDR3 sequence is 15 residues long. Bulk tumor genomic DNA served as template, at roughly 630 ng per sample. Biopsies that were spaced far apart were taken, several per primary tumor, during surgery. Each patient presented with untreated, newly diagnosed non-small cell lung cancer and received curative surgery. Having surgery with curative intent, the donors were patients newly diagnosed with non-small cell lung cancer. The clonotype originates from a man aged 35 to 55 with non-small cell lung cancer. The sample comprised lung tumor tissue. The rearrangement joins TRBV7-9 to TRBJ1-2; possibly TRBD1 for D (5 bases). Written as DNA, the CDR3 is TGTGCCAGCAGCTTAGGGCGCATGGGGCTGGGTGGCTACACCTTC. This sequence encodes CASSLGRMGLGGYTF.